The 28 T cell receptor beta chains below come from one sample, sequenced in a study of control samples from healthy donors and cancer patients. TCRdb's table, derived via immunoSEQ multiplex PCR, lists solely in-frame clones and lacks some. The table shows 120,000 or so clones, with roughly 92% occurring only once. The sequenced sample consisted of blood. Source of these receptors: a woman aged 18 to 35 in good health.

The rearrangement joins TRBV7-9 to TRBJ2-7; 7 nucleotides align to TRBD1. Germline V CDR1 and CDR2: SEHNR, FQNEAQ (reference sequence). V shed 5 bases, J shed 2 bases, and the junction held 6 bases outside the gene matches. This CDR3 spans 14 amino acids. In DNA, the CDR3 is TGTGCCAGCAGCCCCTCAGGGGGTGCCTACGAGCAGTACTTC. This sequence encodes CASSPSGGAYEQYF.

The CDR3 is CASSVKGGGTDTQYF. DNA of the CDR3: TGTGCCAGCAGCGTAAAAGGCGGGGGCACAGATACGCAGTATTTT. The rearrangement joins TRBV7-9 to TRBJ2-3, with D possibly TRBD2 on 6 matching bases. Germline CDR1 SEHNR, CDR2 FQNEAQ (reference sequence). This CDR3 contains 15 residues. With 5 bases removed from V and 1 base from J, the gap between germline ends came to 13 bases.

The chain is built from TRBV5-4 and TRBJ2-3; no definite D call. V was trimmed by 4 bases and J by 4 bases, leaving 13 bases between them. CDR3 length equals 14 residues. CDR1 and CDR2 (germline): SGHNT, YYREEE (reference sequence). The CDR3 here is CASSVASLPDTQYF. As DNA, the CDR3 is TGTGCCAGCAGCGTAGCATCCCTCCCAGATACGCAGTATTTT.

The chain combines TRBV5-4 with TRBJ1-1; 9 bases agree with TRBD1. J lost 6 bases, V lost 5 bases, and 8 bases had no gene match. This CDR3 region has 14 residues. Per germline, CDR1 SGHNT and CDR2 YYREEE (reference sequence). This CDR3 is CASSWTGETSEAFF. The CDR3 region has the DNA TGTGCCAGCAGTTGGACAGGGGAAACTTCTGAAGCTTTCTTT.

This clone was detected once. The chain employs TRBV18 and TRBJ1-1; no reliable D call. Germline V gene sequence: CDR1 KGHSH, CDR2 LQKENI. Between the trimmed V and J ends, which lost 3 bases and 5 bases, there was a span of 13 bases. The CDR3 is made up of 14 amino acids. The CDR3 region has the DNA TGTGCCAGCTCACCTCTGTTTGAGGTTACTGAAGCTTTCTTT. It yields the protein CASSPLFEVTEAFF.

V is TRBV6-2 or TRBV6-3 and J is TRBJ1-2, with D tentatively TRBD1 (6 bases). Trimming removed 4 bases at V and 8 bases at J, with 20 bases between. Germline CDR1 and CDR2: MNHEY and SVGEGT. The CDR3 spans 15 residues. The CDR3 region has the DNA TGTGCCAGCAGTTTCGGGGACATCAGGGCCCCCGGCTACACCTTC. Its protein product is CASSFGDIRAPGYTF.

The gene calls are TRBV5-4 and TRBJ1-3, with D tentatively TRBD1 (6 bases). The CDR3 extends over 16 amino acids. Trimming cost V 0 bases and J 2 bases, with 12 bases left between them. From germline, CDR1 is SGHNT and CDR2 YYREEE (reference sequence). The CDR3 bases are TGTGCCAGCAGCTTGGAACAGGGCCTGGCTGGAAACACCATATATTTT. The encoded protein is CASSLEQGLAGNTIYF.

This rearrangement joins TRBV14 to TRBJ2-3; the D is unclear. V was clipped by 4 bases and J by 2 bases, with 10 bases between them. Per germline, CDR1 SGHDN and CDR2 FVKESK. The CDR3 totals 14 residues. CDR3 sequence: CASSPGRHTDTQYF. CDR3 sequence (DNA): TGTGCCAGCAGCCCCGGACGACACACAGATACGCAGTATTTT.

The gene calls are TRBV21-1 and TRBJ2-2; the table's TRBD2 call for D was not verified on the DNA. TRBV21-1 counts as a pseudogene. CDR3 size: 18 residues. The CDR3 sequence: CASSGVRRGSVGSGELFF. CDR3 in DNA: TGTGCCAGCAGCGGTGTTAGGAGGGGATCCGTCGGGTCCGGGGAGCTGTTTTTT.

The chain employs TRBV3-1 (or the pseudogene TRBV3-2) and TRBJ2-3; 8 nucleotides match TRBD1. The CDR3 extends over 17 amino acids. J was trimmed by 2 bases and V by 1 base; bases with no gene match: 8. Per germline, CDR1 LGHDT and CDR2 YNNKEL (reference sequence). The CDR3 sequence: CASSQGTGKGATDTQYF. CDR3 DNA sequence: TGTGCCAGCAGCCAAGGGACAGGGAAAGGGGCCACAGATACGCAGTATTTT.

The chain recombines TRBV7-2 with TRBJ1-1; D is undetermined. V lost 2 bases, J lost 2 bases, and 12 bases lay in between. The CDR3 sequence is 15 residues long. Germline CDR1 SGHTA, CDR2 FQGNSA. The CDR3 DNA follows: TGTGCCAGCAGCTTATCACGAAACATTAACACTGAAGCTTTCTTT. Amino acid sequence: CASSLSRNINTEAFF.

The chain links TRBV14 to TRBJ2-7; 9 nucleotides align to TRBD2. Germline CDR1 reads SGHDN; CDR2 reads FVKESK. The CDR3 spans 18 residues. The trim removed 2 bases at V and 5 bases at J, leaving 16 bases unmatched. CDR3 amino acids: CASSQLPGEGLASHEQYF. The CDR3 DNA reads as TGTGCCAGCAGCCAACTCCCTGGGGAGGGACTAGCCTCTCACGAGCAGTACTTC.

The count of this clone is one. The chain has TRBV7-2 and TRBJ2-7; 7 nucleotides line up with TRBD2. Trimming removed 4 bases from V and 0 bases from J; junction bases left unmatched: 9. Germline V gene sequence: CDR1 SGHTA, CDR2 FQGNSA. The CDR3 has 16 residues. CDR3 protein: CASSSSRGGSSYEQYF. The CDR3 nucleotides are TGTGCCAGCAGCTCTTCACGTGGCGGGAGCTCCTACGAGCAGTACTTC.

The chain couples TRBV24-1 to TRBJ2-2; TRBD1 agrees at 7 bases. Looked up from germline, CDR1 is KGHDR and CDR2 is SFDVKD. The CDR3 covers 13 residues. V shed 9 bases and J 5 bases; nucleotides not matched to a gene: 5. The CDR3 region has the DNA TGTGCCACCGCGTTACAGGGGACCGGGGAGCTGTTTTTT. It specifies CATALQGTGELFF.

The genes are TRBV2 and TRBJ2-5; no reliable D call. Germline CDR1 is SNHLY and CDR2 is FYNNEI. The germline V and J ends were trimmed by 5 bases and 5 bases, with 12 bases remaining between them. The CDR3 runs 13 residues. CDR3 sequence reads: CASSPPAGETQYF. The DNA for the CDR3 is TGTGCCAGCAGTCCCCCAGCTGGTGAGACCCAGTACTTC.

J is TRBJ2-7 and V is TRBV4-3; a weak D match, TRBD2 (5 bases). Germline lookup yields CDR1 LGHNA and CDR2 YSLEER. The CDR3 is 14 amino acids. Deletions cut 4 bases from V and 6 bases from J, with 16 bases between. The CDR3 bases are TGCGCCAGCAGCCCCCATCCGGACTCGATCGAGCAGTACTTC. Its translation: CASSPHPDSIEQYF.

The chain recombines TRBV29-1 with TRBJ1-1, with 8 bases that match TRBD1. V shed 6 bases, J shed 4 bases, and the junction held 4 bases outside the gene matches. This CDR3 has 12 residues. Looked up from germline, CDR1 is SQVTM and CDR2 is ANQGSEA. The CDR3 DNA reads as TGCAGCGTGGTGACAGGGGTCACTGAAGCTTTCTTT. Protein product: CSVVTGVTEAFF.

The chain carries TRBV6-6 and TRBJ1-6; D remains ambiguous. Trimming took 0 bases from V and 8 from J, leaving 14 bases between them. The length of the CDR3 is 16 residues. CDR1 and CDR2 (germline): MNHNY, SVGAGI (reference sequence). The CDR3 bases are TGTGCCAGCAGTTACTCGAAGTTATGGTTCGATTCACCCCTCCACTTT. Its protein product is CASSYSKLWFDSPLHF.

The V gene is TRBV24-1, the J gene TRBJ2-3, with D possibly being TRBD2 (5 bases). V was cut by 3 bases and J by 0 bases, with 12 bases left in between. Germline CDR1 KGHDR, CDR2 SFDVKD. The CDR3 is 16 amino acids. CDR3 amino acids: CATSDPSGPSTDTQYF. In nucleotides, the CDR3 is TGTGCCACCAGTGATCCAAGCGGACCTAGCACAGATACGCAGTATTTT.

The rearrangement uses TRBV10-3 and TRBJ2-7; D might be TRBD1 (6 bases). Deletions cut 11 bases from V and 0 bases from J, with 14 bases between. Germline V gene data show CDR1 as ENHRY and CDR2 as SYGVKD. This CDR3 has 13 residues. CDR3 sequence reads: CALGDRNSYEQYF. CDR3 bases: TGTGCCTTGGGCGACAGGAACTCCTACGAGCAGTACTTC.

The rearrangement uses TRBV9 and TRBJ2-7; D may be TRBD2 (7 bases). Germline-derived CDR1 and CDR2 are SGDLS and YYNGEE. CDR3 length equals 16 residues. With 0 bases removed from V and 4 bases from J, the gap between germline ends came to 17 bases. The chain's CDR3 is CASSVAGGRGKYEQYF. CDR3 DNA sequence: TGTGCCAGCAGCGTAGCGGGGGGAAGGGGGAAGTACGAGCAGTACTTC.

CDR3 coding DNA: TGTGCCAGCAGCCAAACAGTCTCCTACGAGCAGTACTTC. Protein: CASSQTVSYEQYF. The chain joins TRBV11-3 to TRBJ2-7; D uncertain. The germline gives CDR1 SGHNT, CDR2 YENEEA. This CDR3 is 13 amino acids long. V was clipped by 5 bases and J by 0 bases, with 8 bases between them. The full variable domain, with the rest looked up from reference TRBV11-3 and TRBJ2-7, is EAGVVQSPRYKIIEKKQPVAFWCNPISGHNTLYWYLQNLGQGPELLIRYENEEAVDDSQLPKDRFSAERLKGVDSTLKIQPAELGDSAVYLCASSQTVSYEQYFGPGTRLTVT.

This clone occurred once. The genes are TRBV5-1 and TRBJ2-3, with TRBD1 as a possible D gene (7 bases). Germline values: CDR1 SGHRS, CDR2 YFSETQ. This CDR3 is built from 15 residues. With 1 base removed from V and 1 base from J, the gap between germline ends came to 10 bases. The CDR3, as DNA: TGCGCCAGCAGCTTGTGGAGGGGGCGCACAGATACGCAGTATTTT. Its translation is CASSLWRGRTDTQYF.

CDR3 sequence: CASSSSRGGVGYNEQFF. The CDR3 region has the DNA TGTGCCAGCAGTTCCTCCCGGGGGGGGGTCGGCTACAATGAGCAGTTCTTC. J is TRBJ2-1 and V is TRBV28; 8 bases are shared with TRBD2. The CDR3 consists of 17 residues. V lost 4 bases to trimming and J lost 3 bases; unmatched junction nucleotides: 11. Germline V gene data show CDR1 as MDHEN and CDR2 as SYDVKM.

V gene TRBV3-1 (or the pseudogene TRBV3-2) combines with J gene TRBJ2-5; tentative D call: TRBD2 (5 bases). The CDR3 runs to 14 residues. V lost 2 bases, J lost 5 bases, and 12 bases lay in between. CDR1 LGHDT and CDR2 YNNKEL come from the germline V gene (reference sequence). CDR3 sequence (DNA): TGTGCCAGCAGCCAAAGTACGGGGTTGGAGACCCAGTACTTC. Translating it yields CASSQSTGLETQYF.

This rearrangement joins TRBV3-1 (or the pseudogene TRBV3-2) to TRBJ2-1; D not certain. Germline loops: CDR1 LGHDT, CDR2 YNNKEL (reference sequence). V was cut by 1 base and J by 10 bases, with 8 bases left in between. The CDR3 is 12 residues long. CDR3 nucleotide sequence: TGTGCCAGCAGCCAAGGGGTGGACGAGCAGTTCTTC. Amino acid sequence: CASSQGVDEQFF.

The CDR3 nucleotides are TGTGCCAGCAGGTCGGACGGTGGGAACACTGAAGCTTTCTTT. Encoded protein: CASRSDGGNTEAFF. This chain joins TRBV28 and TRBJ1-1; D gene ambiguous. Between the trimmed V and J ends, which lost 6 bases and 1 base, there was a span of 12 bases. Germline CDR1 MDHEN, CDR2 SYDVKM. The CDR3 is 14 residues long.

V is TRBV9 and J is TRBJ2-2; 9 positions match TRBD2. The CDR3 is made up of 17 amino acids. CDR1 and CDR2 (germline): SGDLS, YYNGEE. V was pared by 2 bases and J by 3 bases, with 8 bases of the junction left unmatched. The CDR3 DNA reads TGTGCCAGCAGCGTGACGAGCGGGGGGTACCACACCGGGGAGCTGTTTTTT. It specifies CASSVTSGGYHTGELFF. The entire variable domain, with the rest obtained from reference TRBV9 and TRBJ2-2, is as follows: DSGVTQTPKHLITATGQRVTLRCSPRSGDLSVYWYQQSLDQGLQFLIQYYNGEERAKGNILERFSAQQFPDLHSELNLSSLELGDSALYFCASSVTSGGYHTGELFFGEGSRLTVL.